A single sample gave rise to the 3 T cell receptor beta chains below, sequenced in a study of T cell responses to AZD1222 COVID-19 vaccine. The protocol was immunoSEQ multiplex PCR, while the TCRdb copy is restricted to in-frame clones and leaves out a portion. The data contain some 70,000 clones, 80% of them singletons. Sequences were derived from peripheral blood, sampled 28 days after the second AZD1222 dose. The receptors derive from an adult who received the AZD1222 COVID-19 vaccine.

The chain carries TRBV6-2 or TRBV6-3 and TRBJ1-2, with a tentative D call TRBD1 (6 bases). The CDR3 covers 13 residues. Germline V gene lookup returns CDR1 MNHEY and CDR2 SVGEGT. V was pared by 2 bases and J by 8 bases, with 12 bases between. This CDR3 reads CASSYGGQRGYTF. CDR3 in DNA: TGTGCCAGCAGTTACGGGGGACAACGGGGCTACACCTTC.

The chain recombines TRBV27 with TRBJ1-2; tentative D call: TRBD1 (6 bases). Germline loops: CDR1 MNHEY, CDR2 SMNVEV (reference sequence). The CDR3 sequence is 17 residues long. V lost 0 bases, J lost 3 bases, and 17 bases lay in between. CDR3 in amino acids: CASSLSKAPGDYYGYTF. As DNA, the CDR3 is TGTGCCAGCAGTTTATCGAAAGCGCCAGGGGATTACTATGGCTACACCTTC.

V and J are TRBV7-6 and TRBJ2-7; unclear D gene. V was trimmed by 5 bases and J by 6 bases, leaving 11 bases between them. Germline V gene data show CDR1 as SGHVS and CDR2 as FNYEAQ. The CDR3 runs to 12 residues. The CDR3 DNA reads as TGTGCCAGCAGCGTAAAGGACGGCGAGCAGTACTTC. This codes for CASSVKDGEQYF.